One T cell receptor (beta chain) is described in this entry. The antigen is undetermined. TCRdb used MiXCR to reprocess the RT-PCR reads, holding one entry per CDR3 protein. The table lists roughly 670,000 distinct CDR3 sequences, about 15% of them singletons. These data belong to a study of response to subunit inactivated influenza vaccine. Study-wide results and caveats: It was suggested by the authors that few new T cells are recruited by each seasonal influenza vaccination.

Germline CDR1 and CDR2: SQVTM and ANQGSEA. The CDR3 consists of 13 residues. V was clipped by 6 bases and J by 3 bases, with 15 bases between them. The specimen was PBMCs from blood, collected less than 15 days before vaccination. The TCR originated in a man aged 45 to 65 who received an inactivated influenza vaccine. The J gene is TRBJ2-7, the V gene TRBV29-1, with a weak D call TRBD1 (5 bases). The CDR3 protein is CSVQGEPHYEQYF. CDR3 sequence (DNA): TGCAGCGTCCAAGGGGAACCCCACTACGAGCAGTACTTC.